These 32 T cell receptor beta chains share one sample of origin, sequenced in a study of a mutant IDH1 vaccine in newly diagnosed glioma. Indicated time point: week 47, end of study. Every vaccination contained 300 ug of the mutant IDH1 20-mer peptide and was paired with topical imiquimod. Their cognate antigens are unknown. Only in-frame clones appear in the TCRdb table, and some are missing; sequencing was by immunoSEQ multiplex PCR. The sample includes over 30,000 clones, 75% to 95% of them seen just once. The sequenced sample was PBMCs, obtained from a glioma patient whose treatment included an IDH1 peptide vaccine. The source of these receptors is a woman in her 40s with glioma.

V usage is TRBV29-1 and J usage is TRBJ2-5; D is possibly TRBD1 or TRBD2 (6 bases each). Germline V CDR1 and CDR2: SQVTM, ANQGSEA. The V gene lost 4 bases and the J gene lost 5 bases, with 14 bases spanning the gap. The CDR3 is 13 amino acids. The CDR3 here is CSVVVGGWETQYF. The CDR3 DNA is TGCAGCGTTGTTGTCGGGGGCTGGGAGACCCAGTACTTC.

The chain uses TRBV4-3 and TRBJ1-1, with no clear D. Germline V lookup: CDR1 LGHNA, CDR2 YSLEER. The CDR3 has 15 amino acids. V was clipped by 0 bases and J by 1 base, with 9 bases between them. The CDR3 nucleotides are TGCGCCAGCAGCCAAGAGGCTACTAAGAACACTGAAGCTTTCTTT. Translating it yields CASSQEATKNTEAFF.

This chain uses TRBV7-6 with TRBJ1-1; maybe TRBD1 (6 bases). Germline V gene lookup returns CDR1 SGHVS and CDR2 FNYEAQ. V lost 7 bases and J 1 base, leaving 19 bases between the germline ends. This CDR3 region has 16 residues. The CDR3 loop is CASIRLRGARNTEAFF. The CDR3 DNA sequence: TGTGCCAGCATCCGACTACGGGGGGCTAGGAACACTGAAGCTTTCTTT.

The V gene is TRBV29-1, the J gene TRBJ2-1, with D possibly matching TRBD1 (6 bases). With 4 bases removed from V and 0 bases from J, the gap between germline ends came to 16 bases. The CDR3 totals 16 residues. The germline gives CDR1 SQVTM, CDR2 ANQGSEA. DNA for the CDR3: TGCAGCGTTGGGGGACATTCCGAGGGCTCCTACAATGAGCAGTTCTTC. Translated, it gives CSVGGHSEGSYNEQFF.

The chain carries TRBV10-3 and TRBJ2-7, with 8 bases that match TRBD1. This CDR3 has 13 residues. V was clipped by 8 bases and J by 2 bases; unmatched bases: 5. Per the germline V gene, CDR1 is ENHRY and CDR2 is SYGVKD. The DNA of the CDR3 is TGTGCCATCGGACAGGGCGTGCCCTACGAGCAGTACTTC. This gives the protein CAIGQGVPYEQYF.

V usage is TRBV4-1 and J usage is TRBJ2-5, with a tentative D call TRBD1 (6 bases). V shed 1 base and J shed 5 bases, with 11 bases lying between them. Germline lookup yields CDR1 MGHRA and CDR2 YSYEKL. This CDR3 comprises 14 residues. CDR3 DNA sequence: TGCGCCAGCAGCCAAGCGAGGGGGACGGAGACCCAGTACTTC. Its protein product is CASSQARGTETQYF.

This chain uses TRBV19 with TRBJ1-2; 8 positions match TRBD1. J gave up 8 bases and V 5 bases, and 7 bases lay outside the gene matches. From germline, CDR1 is LNHDA and CDR2 SQIVND (reference sequence). This CDR3 comprises 13 residues. The CDR3 coding sequence is TGTGCCAGTAGTCCGGACAGGGTATTCGGCTACACCTTC. Translating gives CASSPDRVFGYTF.

This clone occurred once. CDR3 protein: CASSLEGPGRFGREKLFF. In DNA, the CDR3 is TGCGCCAGCAGCTTGGAGGGGCCAGGGCGCTTCGGTCGTGAAAAACTGTTTTTT. The rearrangement joins TRBV5-1 to TRBJ1-4; a possible D gene is TRBD1 (5 bases). Germline loops: CDR1 SGHRS, CDR2 YFSETQ. CDR3 size: 18 residues. The V and J ends lost 0 bases and 7 bases respectively, with 22 bases between them.

This chain joins TRBV5-6 and TRBJ2-7; possible D gene TRBD2, 7 bases. The CDR3 runs 14 residues. Germline lookup yields CDR1 SGHDT and CDR2 YYEEEE. The V gene lost 7 bases and the J gene lost 2 bases, with 16 bases spanning the gap. The CDR3 region is CASATEGGTYEQYF. The CDR3 coding sequence is TGTGCCAGCGCGACGGAGGGGGGGACCTACGAGCAGTACTTC.

The chain has TRBV5-1 and TRBJ2-7; 7 bases are a match to TRBD1. This CDR3 has 15 residues. Germline CDR1 SGHRS, CDR2 YFSETQ. J lost 2 bases, V lost 0 bases, and 5 bases had no gene match. This CDR3 is CASSLDRGTTYEQYF. The CDR3 DNA follows: TGCGCCAGCAGCTTGGACAGGGGCACCACCTACGAGCAGTACTTC.

The sample holds one count of this clone. This chain connects TRBV2 to TRBJ2-1; possibly TRBD1 for D (6 bases). Trimming stripped 7 bases from V and 5 bases from J, with 12 bases between. The germline V gene has CDR1 SNHLY and CDR2 FYNNEI. The CDR3 extends over 13 amino acids. CDR3 region: CASKPGTHNEQFF. DNA of the CDR3: TGTGCCAGCAAACCGGGGACACACAATGAGCAGTTCTTC.

The genes are TRBV7-2 and TRBJ2-7; no firm D call. Germline V CDR1 and CDR2: SGHTA, FQGNSA. CDR3 length equals 15 residues. Deletions cut 5 bases from V and 0 bases from J, with 14 bases between. The CDR3 protein is CASSLDWSSSYEQYF. DNA of the CDR3: TGTGCCAGCAGCCTGGATTGGAGTTCCTCCTACGAGCAGTACTTC.

This clone was picked up a small number of times. DNA for the CDR3: TGCGCCAGCAGCCAAGTTGTCAGGGGGCCCACTGAAGCTTTCTTT. It translates to CASSQVVRGPTEAFF. V is TRBV4-1 and J is TRBJ1-1; 8 positions agree with TRBD1. Germline CDR1 is MGHRA and CDR2 is YSYEKL. The CDR3 has 15 residues. The J segment lost 4 bases and the V segment lost 1 base, leaving 5 bases of the junction unmatched.

The CDR3 loop reads CAWSAWFQAGELFF. As DNA, the CDR3 is TGTGCCTGGAGTGCGTGGTTCCAAGCCGGGGAGCTGTTTTTT. The V gene is TRBV30, the J gene TRBJ2-2; D unresolved. The length of the CDR3 is 14 residues. Trimming left V 1 base short and J 6 bases short, with 12 bases between. Per the germline V gene, CDR1 is GTSNPN and CDR2 is SVGIG (reference sequence).

The chain recombines TRBV2 with TRBJ2-7; D may be TRBD1 or TRBD2 (5 bases each). The CDR3 is made up of 14 amino acids. The V gene's germline CDR1 is SNHLY and CDR2 FYNNEI. V lost 9 bases to trimming and J lost 0 bases, with 15 bases between them. The CDR3 loop reads CASKYPGTSYEQYF. DNA for the CDR3: TGTGCCAGTAAATATCCGGGGACCTCCTACGAGCAGTACTTC.

The chain carries TRBV7-6 and TRBJ2-1; D is undetermined. CDR3 size: 12 residues. Trimming stripped 5 bases from V and 5 bases from J, with 7 bases between. In germline, CDR1 is SGHVS, CDR2 FNYEAQ. In DNA, the CDR3 is TGTGCCAGCAGCGCAATGGACAATGAGCAGTTCTTC. It is translated as CASSAMDNEQFF. The full variable domain, rest sourced from reference TRBV7-6 and TRBJ2-1, is GAGVSQSPRYKVTKRGQDVALRCDPISGHVSLYWYRQALGQGPEFLTYFNYEAQQDKSGLPNDRFSAERPEGSISTLTIQRTEQRDSAMYRCASSAMDNEQFFGPGTRLTVL.

The chain joins TRBV29-1 to TRBJ1-3, with 7 bases fitting TRBD1. CDR1 is SQVTM and CDR2 is ANQGSEA in the germline V gene. The V and J ends lost 5 bases and 0 bases, in that order; junction bases with no gene match: 7. This CDR3 has 15 residues. The CDR3 region is CSVSPDRHSGNTIYF. CDR3 coding DNA: TGCAGCGTTAGTCCGGACAGGCACTCTGGAAACACCATATATTTT.

This clone was observed once. The chain uses TRBV6-1 and TRBJ1-1; D unclear. CDR3 length: 13 residues. Looked up from germline, CDR1 is MNHNS and CDR2 is SASEGT. The V gene lost 6 bases and the J gene lost 3 bases, with 11 bases spanning the gap. This CDR3 is CASSLDGDTEAFF. CDR3 DNA sequence: TGTGCCAGCAGCCTAGACGGGGACACTGAAGCTTTCTTT.

The rearrangement uses TRBV4-2 and TRBJ2-7; 11 bases align to TRBD2. V was clipped by 1 base and J by 6 bases; unmatched bases: 5. This CDR3 is 15 amino acids long. Germline loops: CDR1 LGHNA, CDR2 YNFKEQ. The CDR3 DNA reads TGTGCCAGCAGCCAAGTGTCGCTAGCGGGAGGCGAGCAGTACTTC. This encodes CASSQVSLAGGEQYF.

J is TRBJ2-1 and V is TRBV6-6; no reliable D call. This CDR3 spans 13 amino acids. From germline, CDR1 is MNHNY and CDR2 SVGAGI (reference sequence). Trimming left V 2 bases short and J 5 bases short, with 7 bases between. CDR3 sequence: CASSYRVNNEQFF. The DNA of the CDR3 is TGTGCCAGCAGTTACAGGGTCAACAATGAGCAGTTCTTC.

This clone has only one observation. The chain carries TRBV5-8 and TRBJ2-7; TRBD1 aligns across 8 bases. This CDR3 spans 17 amino acids. Germline V CDR1 and CDR2: SGHTS, YDEGEE. Trimming removed 2 bases from V and 5 bases from J; junction bases left unmatched: 15. The CDR3 bases are TGTGCCAGCAGCTTAAGCTTGGGGACAGGCCTTTACCACGAGCAGTACTTC. Translated: CASSLSLGTGLYHEQYF.

V usage is TRBV6-1 and J usage is TRBJ1-2; possibly TRBD1 for D (5 bases). Germline V gene sequence: CDR1 MNHNS, CDR2 SASEGT. V gave up 4 bases and J gave up 4 bases, with 10 bases separating them. The CDR3 loop spans 13 amino acids. The CDR3 loop is CASSGGWPYGYTF. CDR3 in DNA: TGTGCCAGCAGTGGGGGGTGGCCCTATGGCTACACCTTC.

The V gene is TRBV2, the J gene TRBJ2-7, with D tentatively TRBD1 (6 bases). This CDR3 contains 12 residues. Germline V CDR1 and CDR2: SNHLY, FYNNEI. The V end was cut by 7 bases, the J end by 4 bases, with 11 bases between. The CDR3 sequence: CASNNRAYEQYF. CDR3 nucleotides: TGTGCCAGCAACAACAGGGCTTACGAGCAGTACTTC. The variable domain in full, with the rest retrieved from reference TRBV2 and TRBJ2-7, is EPEVTQTPSHQVTQMGQEVILRCVPISNHLYFYWYRQILGQKVEFLVSFYNNEISEKSEIFDDQFSVERPDGSNFTLKIRSTKLEDSAMYFCASNNRAYEQYFGPGTRLTVT.

The V and J genes are TRBV14 and TRBJ2-5, with unresolved D. The V gene's germline CDR1 is SGHDN and CDR2 FVKESK. The CDR3 consists of 14 residues. The V end lost 0 bases, the J end lost 4 bases, and 9 bases lay between the germline ends. This chain's CDR3 is CASSQEVKRETQYF. The CDR3 nucleotides are TGTGCCAGCAGCCAAGAAGTGAAGAGAGAGACCCAGTACTTC.

The chain links TRBV11-1 to TRBJ1-1, with D uncertain. Trimming shortened V by 8 bases and J by 0 bases, and 13 bases separated the two germline ends. The germline V gene has CDR1 SGHAT and CDR2 FQDESV (reference sequence). The CDR3 loop spans 14 amino acids. The CDR3 DNA sequence: TGTGCCAGCCGTCCGACTGCACTGAACACTGAAGCTTTCTTT. This translates into CASRPTALNTEAFF.

This chain links TRBV9 with TRBJ2-5; either TRBD1 or TRBD2 may fit D (6 bases each). CDR1 SGDLS and CDR2 YYNGEE come from the germline V gene. The CDR3 is 14 residues long. V lost 0 bases to trimming and J lost 5 bases, with 11 bases between them. Written as DNA, the CDR3 is TGTGCCAGCAGCGTAGGAGGGGGGTTGGAGACCCAGTACTTC. Its translation is CASSVGGGLETQYF.

The rearrangement joins TRBV6-6 to TRBJ1-4; 9 nucleotides match TRBD1. V dropped 7 bases and J dropped 6; count of bases not matched to a gene: 6. This CDR3 is built from 14 residues. CDR1 and CDR2 from the germline V gene are MNHNY and SVGAGI (reference sequence). Here the CDR3 DNA reads TGTGCCAGCACCGTCAGGACAGGGGATGAAAAACTGTTTTTT. It specifies CASTVRTGDEKLFF.

The V gene is TRBV28, the J gene TRBJ1-2, with 8 bases lining up with TRBD1. In germline, CDR1 is MDHEN, CDR2 SYDVKM. Germline trimming cut 6 bases from V and 7 bases from J; bases unmatched to any gene: 13. The CDR3 has 15 residues. CDR3: CASSPSTGVGFGYTF. CDR3 DNA: TGTGCCAGCAGCCCCTCGACAGGGGTAGGTTTTGGCTACACCTTC.

This rearrangement joins TRBV5-4 to TRBJ1-3, with 9 positions matching TRBD1. Germline loops: CDR1 SGHNT, CDR2 YYREEE (reference sequence). CDR3 length: 15 residues. The V segment lost 4 bases and the J segment 3 bases; nucleotides outside the gene matches: 5. The CDR3 loop is CASSPGTGYGNTIYF. DNA for the CDR3: TGTGCCAGCAGCCCCGGGACAGGGTATGGAAACACCATATATTTT.

The rearrangement links TRBV6-5 to TRBJ1-5; D call uncertain. The ends were cut back, 4 bases at V and 3 bases at J, with 7 bases in the middle. There are 13 residues in the CDR3. Germline-derived CDR1 and CDR2 are MNHEY and SVGAGI. The CDR3 protein is CASSFGNNQPQHF. Written as DNA, the CDR3 is TGTGCCAGCAGTTTCGGGAACAATCAGCCCCAGCATTTT.

The gene calls are TRBV5-4 and TRBJ2-7; D remains unclear. Germline-derived CDR1 and CDR2 are SGHNT and YYREEE (reference sequence). There are 11 residues in the CDR3. The V and J ends lost 3 bases and 3 bases respectively, with 4 bases between them. The CDR3 DNA reads TGTGCCAGCAGCTCGGACTACGAGCAGTACTTC. This sequence encodes CASSSDYEQYF.

The chain carries TRBV5-1 and TRBJ2-7; D possibly matches TRBD1 or TRBD2 (5 bases each). This CDR3 region has 13 residues. The V end lost 3 bases, the J end lost 0 bases, and 7 bases lay between the germline ends. Germline V gene sequence: CDR1 SGHRS, CDR2 YFSETQ. The CDR3 is CASSSGRSYEQYF. CDR3 nucleotides: TGCGCCAGCAGCTCGGGACGCTCCTACGAGCAGTACTTC.